Presented here are 8 T cell receptor beta chains from one specimen sequenced in a study of OX40 agonist ivuxolimab in advanced cancers. Libraries were prepared by immunoSEQ multiplex PCR; TCRdb keeps only in-frame clonotypes and omits some of them. Found here are more than 35,000 clones, around 80% of them singletons; the top ten hold roughly 10%. The sequences come from CD4+ or CD8+ T cells sorted from blood, collected in a trial of the OX40 agonist ivuxolimab. The receptors derive from an adult with an advanced solid tumor such as melanoma, head and neck, liver or kidney cancer.

The sample holds one count of this clone. The chain employs TRBV28 and TRBJ1-1; D ambiguous. V was trimmed by 4 bases and J by 1 base, leaving 10 bases between them. CDR3 length: 14 amino acids. The germline V gene has CDR1 MDHEN and CDR2 SYDVKM. CDR3 region: CASSSPPSNTEAFF. The CDR3 nucleotides read TGTGCCAGCAGTTCGCCACCATCGAACACTGAAGCTTTCTTT.

This chain links TRBV4-2 with TRBJ2-5; tentative D call: TRBD1 (5 bases). This CDR3 contains 15 residues. Trimming removed 2 bases at V and 1 base at J, with 11 bases between. Germline CDR1 reads LGHNA; CDR2 reads YNFKEQ. The CDR3 protein is CASSQLTELQETQYF. CDR3 in DNA: TGTGCCAGCAGCCAACTGACAGAGCTCCAAGAGACCCAGTACTTC.

This clone was observed a single time. The chain carries TRBV11-3 and TRBJ2-5, with 7 nucleotides matching TRBD1. Near its end, the DNA agrees better with TRBJ2-7, so the J call may be wrong. Per the germline V gene, CDR1 is SGHNT and CDR2 is YENEEA. The CDR3 totals 13 residues. The DNA for the CDR3 is TGTGCCAGCAGCTCATGGACAGGTGGCGAGCAGTACTTC. Translated, it gives CASSSWTGGEQYF.

J is TRBJ2-7 and V is TRBV15; D may match TRBD1 or TRBD2 (5 bases each). The V gene lost 5 bases and the J gene lost 1 base, with 15 bases spanning the gap. There are 15 residues in the CDR3. The germline V gene encodes CDR1 LNHNV and CDR2 YYDKDF (reference sequence). This CDR3 is CATSLRDGGSYEQYF. The DNA of the CDR3 is TGTGCCACCAGCCTACGGGACGGAGGTTCCTACGAGCAGTACTTC.

The chain is built from TRBV5-6 and TRBJ2-7, with D possibly called TRBD1 or TRBD2 (5 bases each). Per the germline V gene, CDR1 is SGHDT and CDR2 is YYEEEE. The CDR3 has 14 amino acids. The germline V and J ends were trimmed by 6 bases and 3 bases, with 16 bases remaining between them. DNA of the CDR3: TGTGCCAGCACCGAACTCGGGACCAGCTACGAGCAGTACTTC. Translation gives CASTELGTSYEQYF.

V usage is TRBV28 and J usage is TRBJ1-3; D is possibly TRBD1 (5 bases). This CDR3 region has 14 residues. The V and J ends lost 5 bases and 0 bases respectively, with 8 bases between them. Germline values: CDR1 MDHEN, CDR2 SYDVKM. The CDR3, as DNA: TGTGCCAGCAGTCACAGGAACTCTGGAAACACCATATATTTT. Its translation: CASSHRNSGNTIYF.

V gene TRBV7-2 combines with J gene TRBJ1-3, with 9 bases that match TRBD1. J lost 3 bases, V lost 2 bases, and 5 bases had no gene match. The CDR3 spans 16 residues. Germline V gene lookup returns CDR1 SGHTA and CDR2 FQGNSA. The CDR3 loop is CASSLYTGGDGNTIYF. CDR3 nucleotide sequence: TGTGCCAGCAGCTTATATACAGGGGGCGATGGAAACACCATATATTTT.

The chain is built from TRBV19 and TRBJ2-1, with TRBD2 matching over 7 bases. The CDR3 has 14 residues. The germline V gene has CDR1 LNHDA and CDR2 SQIVND (reference sequence). J was trimmed by 4 bases and V by 6 bases; bases with no gene match: 6. This CDR3 reads CASSSAGPYNEQFF. DNA of the CDR3: TGTGCCAGTAGCTCAGCGGGGCCGTACAATGAGCAGTTCTTC. Complete variable domain (other parts from reference TRBV19 and TRBJ2-1): DGGITQSPKYLFRKEGQNVTLSCEQNLNHDAMYWYRQDPGQGLRLIYYSQIVNDFQKGDIAEGYSVSREKKESFPLTVTSAQKNPTAFYLCASSSAGPYNEQFFGPGTRLTVL.